This TCR beta chain was recovered during a study of CD8 T cells in ankylosing spondylitis. TCRdb fed the 5' RACE reads into MiXCR, producing one record per CDR3 protein. The sample holds some 140,000 distinct CDR3 sequences, roughly 8% seen once. This clonotype showed up just a few times. Its target is unknown. CDR1 and CDR2 from the germline V gene are MNHEY and SVGEGT. V was clipped by 4 bases and J by 0 bases; unmatched bases: 5. CDR3 length: 17 amino acids. Overall study results and limits: Disease-associated clonotypes exhibited CD8+ identity and were relatively infrequent in peripheral blood. Ankylosing spondylitis blood appeared to be characterized by a TCR beta motif of eight highly homologous variants.

The receptor's source is a male donor with ankylosing spondylitis. This rearrangement joins TRBV6-2 or TRBV6-3 to TRBJ2-3, with 12 bases matching TRBD2. Sequenced material: synovial fluid, either unsorted or a sorted T cell fraction (not recorded which). The CDR3 reads CASSFLAGGPSTDTQYF. The CDR3 nucleotides read TGTGCCAGCAGTTTTCTAGCGGGGGGGCCAAGCACAGATACGCAGTATTTT.